Described below is a single T cell receptor (beta chain) sequence and its context. This record comes from a study of blood T cell repertoires in COVID-19. Study-wide background: There were acute and convalescent COVID-19 samples, and they came from the United States, Italy and Spain.

Under the authors' procedure: Reference gene primer amplification gave nucleated cell count estimates. The assay was immunoSEQ multiplex PCR, and TCRdb's table has in-frame clones only and misses some. V and J calls and clone size are copied from that table; D and trimming were computed from the DNA. The table shows around 150,000 clones, with approximately 80% occurring only once. This CDR3 has 16 amino acids. Trimming took 4 bases from V and 0 from J, leaving 12 bases between them. CDR1 and CDR2 (germline): MNHNS, SASEGT. This receptor was identified in a woman aged 45-65 years with acute or convalescent COVID-19. This chain connects TRBV6-1 to TRBJ2-2, with D possibly TRBD2 on 5 matching bases. Material for sequencing was peripheral blood. The CDR3 bases are TGTGCCAGCAGTGGCTTTCCGGGATCGAACACCGGGGAGCTGTTTTTT. Translated, it gives CASSGFPGSNTGELFF.